What follows are 10 T cell receptor beta chains derived from one specimen sequenced in a study of cytotoxic CD8 clonotypes in ibrutinib-treated CLL. This table comes from immunoSEQ multiplex PCR, and its TCRdb copy is limited to in-frame clones, with some not included. The sample includes about 68,000 clones, under 70% seen only once; the top ten take 5.7%. Source: PBMCs, taken after 12 months of ibrutinib treatment. These receptors originate from a human donor with chronic lymphocytic leukemia.

V and J are TRBV4-1 and TRBJ1-1, with no clear D. The CDR3 contains 14 residues. Germline-derived CDR1 and CDR2 are MGHRA and YSYEKL. Deletions cut 4 bases from V and 1 base from J, with 10 bases between. The CDR3 DNA reads as TGCGCCAGCAGCCCGCCGCAGGCGAACACTGAAGCTTTCTTT. Its protein product is CASSPPQANTEAFF.

V usage is TRBV19 and J usage is TRBJ1-3, with D possibly TRBD1 on 6 matching bases. This CDR3 is built from 14 residues. Deletions cut 8 bases from V and 4 bases from J, with 15 bases between. CDR1 and CDR2 from the germline V gene are LNHDA and SQIVND (reference sequence). The CDR3 loop reads CASLRGATGNTIYF. The CDR3 bases are TGTGCCAGTCTTAGGGGGGCTACGGGAAACACCATATATTTT.

The V gene is TRBV10-1, the J gene TRBJ1-3, with D perhaps TRBD1 (5 bases). Germline V CDR1 and CDR2: WNHNN, SYGVQD (reference sequence). V lost 8 bases to trimming and J lost 2 bases, with 19 bases between them. This CDR3 has 16 amino acids. The chain's CDR3 is CASDPLRDGAGNTIYF. CDR3 DNA sequence: TGCGCCAGCGACCCGCTCCGGGACGGGGCTGGAAACACCATATATTTT.

The chain employs TRBV9 and TRBJ1-6; D might be TRBD1 (6 bases). Trimming pared 3 bases from V and 2 bases from J, leaving 21 bases between. There are 19 residues in the CDR3. Germline-derived CDR1 and CDR2 are SGDLS and YYNGEE. CDR3 coding DNA: TGTGCCAGCAGCGCGGACCCACCGACAGGACGCACCTATAATTCACCCCTCCACTTT. This codes for CASSADPPTGRTYNSPLHF. The full variable domain, completed using reference TRBV9 and TRBJ1-6, is DSGVTQTPKHLITATGQRVTLRCSPRSGDLSVYWYQQSLDQGLQFLIQYYNGEERAKGNILERFSAQQFPDLHSELNLSSLELGDSALYFCASSADPPTGRTYNSPLHFGNGTRLTVT.

The chain joins TRBV30 to TRBJ2-5; D call uncertain. V lost 2 bases to trimming and J lost 7 bases, with 17 bases between them. CDR1 is GTSNPN, CDR2 SVGIG, per germline (reference sequence). The CDR3 has 14 residues. This CDR3 is CAWSRITHRATQYF. DNA for the CDR3: TGTGCCTGGAGTAGGATAACCCACCGGGCGACCCAGTACTTC.

The V and J genes are TRBV7-2 and TRBJ2-5, with 10 bases lining up with TRBD2. The V gene end was trimmed by 2 bases and the J gene end by 4 bases; junction bases not matched to a gene: 16. The germline gives CDR1 SGHTA, CDR2 FQGNSA. This CDR3 spans 19 amino acids. The CDR3 nucleotides read TGTGCCAGCAGCTTATCCCGAGTCTTAGCGGGGGGCCTGGTAGAGACCCAGTACTTC. This encodes CASSLSRVLAGGLVETQYF.

The chain uses TRBV30 and TRBJ2-7; TRBD1 aligns across 10 bases. The CDR3 sequence is 15 residues long. The ends lost 4 bases at V and 6 bases at J; junction bases unmatched: 12. CDR1 GTSNPN and CDR2 SVGIG come from the germline V gene (reference sequence). CDR3 in DNA: TGTGCCTGGACGTCAACCGGGACAGGGGTAATCGAGCAGTACTTC. Translating it yields CAWTSTGTGVIEQYF. Variable domain in full (rest from reference TRBV30 and TRBJ2-7): SQTIHQWPATLVQPVGSPLSLECTVEGTSNPNLYWYRQAAGRGLQLLFYSVGIGQISSEVPQNLSASRPQDRQFILSSKKLLLSDSGFYLCAWTSTGTGVIEQYFGPGTRLTVT.

Remarks on this clone: Different DNA sequences within this sample yield the same CDR3. This chain uses TRBV7-8 with TRBJ2-7, with D possibly TRBD1 on 7 matching bases. Germline lookup yields CDR1 SGHVS and CDR2 FQNEAQ. The CDR3 covers 14 residues. Trimming removed 1 base from V and 4 bases from J, with 11 bases in between. The CDR3 sequence is CASSLGQGGYEQYF. CDR3 coding DNA: TGTGCCAGCAGCTTAGGCCAGGGGGGTTACGAGCAGTACTTC.

This chain connects TRBV5-1 to TRBJ2-5; D unclear. The CDR3 covers 14 residues. Germline V lookup: CDR1 SGHRS, CDR2 YFSETQ. The V gene lost 0 bases and the J gene lost 2 bases, with 8 bases spanning the gap. CDR3 sequence: CASSLAIGQETQYF. CDR3 nucleotide sequence: TGCGCCAGCAGCTTGGCCATAGGGCAAGAGACCCAGTACTTC.

In this sample, this clone turned up a few times. The rearrangement joins TRBV2 to TRBJ1-6, with 10 bases that match TRBD1. The CDR3 extends over 16 amino acids. V lost 4 bases, J lost 11 bases, and 11 bases stayed unmatched. Looked up from germline, CDR1 is SNHLY and CDR2 is FYNNEI. The CDR3 protein is CASSGGGGTGVTPLHF. The DNA of the CDR3 is TGTGCCAGCAGTGGAGGCGGGGGGACAGGGGTGACACCCCTCCACTTT.